These 9 T cell receptor beta chains originate from one sample sequenced in a study of T cell responses to AZD1222 COVID-19 vaccine. Sequencing used immunoSEQ multiplex PCR; TCRdb keeps in-frame clones, though not all of them. The table shows 100,000 or so clones, with around nine tenths occurring only once. The sequenced sample was peripheral blood, obtained on day 0 of AZD1222 vaccination. These receptors were taken from an adult in good health.

In the case of this clone: Within the sample, other DNA sequences also encode this same CDR3. The chain is built from TRBV7-9 and TRBJ2-1, with 7 bases aligning to TRBD1. This CDR3 comprises 13 residues. CDR1 and CDR2 from the germline V gene are SEHNR and FQNEAQ (reference sequence). V was pared by 5 bases and J by 7 bases, with 5 bases of the junction left unmatched. The CDR3 DNA reads as TGTGCCAGCAGCCGGGCGACAGGGAATGAGCAGTTCTTC. Amino acid sequence: CASSRATGNEQFF.

This rearrangement joins TRBV27 to TRBJ2-7; a possible D gene is TRBD2 (5 bases). This CDR3 has 14 residues. Per germline, CDR1 MNHEY and CDR2 SMNVEV (reference sequence). Trimming shortened V by 6 bases and J by 0 bases, and 12 bases separated the two germline ends. DNA for the CDR3: TGTGCCAGCAGAGGACTGACGACCTCCTACGAGCAGTACTTC. As protein: CASRGLTTSYEQYF.

The genes are TRBV5-1 and TRBJ1-2, with 9 bases identical to TRBD1. In germline, CDR1 is SGHRS, CDR2 YFSETQ. The CDR3 is 15 residues long. The junction had 3 bases not matched to a gene; V was cut back by 3 bases and J by 0 bases. DNA for the CDR3: TGCGCCAGCAGCTCTACAGGGGGCTCTAACTATGGCTACACCTTC. Translating gives CASSSTGGSNYGYTF.

The V and J genes are TRBV13 and TRBJ2-6; D is ambiguous. The CDR3 contains 16 residues. Germline V gene data show CDR1 as PRHDT and CDR2 as FYEKMQ (reference sequence). V was trimmed by 0 bases and J by 2 bases, leaving 8 bases between them. CDR3 protein: CASSLGIGTGANVLTF. The CDR3 DNA reads as TGTGCCAGCAGCTTAGGAATAGGAACTGGGGCCAACGTCCTGACTTTC.

By frequency in the sample, this clone is medium-sized. The V call is TRBV2, the J call TRBJ1-1; D gene unclear. V was cut by 5 bases and J by 0 bases, with 7 bases left in between. CDR1 and CDR2 from the germline V gene are SNHLY and FYNNEI. This CDR3 region has 13 residues. For the CDR3, the DNA is TGTGCCAGCAGTCTACAGATGAACACTGAAGCTTTCTTT. Protein sequence: CASSLQMNTEAFF. Together with reference TRBV2 and TRBJ1-1, the CDR3 gives the full variable domain: EPEVTQTPSHQVTQMGQEVILRCVPISNHLYFYWYRQILGQKVEFLVSFYNNEISEKSEIFDDQFSVERPDGSNFTLKIRSTKLEDSAMYFCASSLQMNTEAFFGQGTRLTVV.

As regards this clone: The same CDR3 arises from other DNA sequences in this sample as well. The chain links TRBV3-1 (or the pseudogene TRBV3-2) to TRBJ2-7; D may match TRBD1 or TRBD2 (5 bases each). Germline lookup yields CDR1 LGHDT and CDR2 YNNKEL (reference sequence). Trimming removed 2 bases at V and 3 bases at J, with 11 bases between. The CDR3 sequence is 14 residues long. The CDR3 here is CASSQRGTSYEQYF. Written as DNA, the CDR3 is TGTGCCAGCAGCCAACGAGGGACCAGCTACGAGCAGTACTTC.

This clone was recorded once. This chain uses TRBV14 with TRBJ1-1; 10 bases are shared with TRBD1. CDR1 is SGHDN and CDR2 is FVKESK in the germline V gene. The trim removed 4 bases at V and 10 bases at J, leaving 18 bases unmatched. The CDR3 totals 17 residues. The CDR3 DNA sequence: TGTGCCAGCAGCCTCCTATCCTGGGACAGGGGCCAATTTACAGCTTTCTTT. Its protein product is CASSLLSWDRGQFTAFF.

J is TRBJ1-2 and V is TRBV28; D may be TRBD1 (6 bases). Germline CDR1 and CDR2: MDHEN and SYDVKM. Trimming took 6 bases from V and 0 from J, leaving 11 bases between them. This CDR3 spans 14 amino acids. In DNA, the CDR3 is TGTGCCAGCAGACCACAGGGAACTAACTATGGCTACACCTTC. It encodes CASRPQGTNYGYTF.

CDR3 sequence reads: CASSRGLAGSGELFF. As DNA, the CDR3 is TGCGCCAGCAGCCGAGGACTAGCGGGCTCCGGGGAGCTGTTTTTT. J is TRBJ2-2 and V is TRBV5-1; TRBD2 aligns across 11 bases. CDR1 SGHRS and CDR2 YFSETQ come from the germline V gene. V lost 4 bases, J lost 6 bases, and 5 bases stayed unmatched. The CDR3 has 15 amino acids. Variable domain in full (rest from reference TRBV5-1 and TRBJ2-2): KAGVTQTPRYLIKTRGQQVTLSCSPISGHRSVSWYQQTPGQGLQFLFEYFSETQRNKGNFPGRFSGRQFSNSRSEMNVSTLELGDSALYLCASSRGLAGSGELFFGEGSRLTVL.